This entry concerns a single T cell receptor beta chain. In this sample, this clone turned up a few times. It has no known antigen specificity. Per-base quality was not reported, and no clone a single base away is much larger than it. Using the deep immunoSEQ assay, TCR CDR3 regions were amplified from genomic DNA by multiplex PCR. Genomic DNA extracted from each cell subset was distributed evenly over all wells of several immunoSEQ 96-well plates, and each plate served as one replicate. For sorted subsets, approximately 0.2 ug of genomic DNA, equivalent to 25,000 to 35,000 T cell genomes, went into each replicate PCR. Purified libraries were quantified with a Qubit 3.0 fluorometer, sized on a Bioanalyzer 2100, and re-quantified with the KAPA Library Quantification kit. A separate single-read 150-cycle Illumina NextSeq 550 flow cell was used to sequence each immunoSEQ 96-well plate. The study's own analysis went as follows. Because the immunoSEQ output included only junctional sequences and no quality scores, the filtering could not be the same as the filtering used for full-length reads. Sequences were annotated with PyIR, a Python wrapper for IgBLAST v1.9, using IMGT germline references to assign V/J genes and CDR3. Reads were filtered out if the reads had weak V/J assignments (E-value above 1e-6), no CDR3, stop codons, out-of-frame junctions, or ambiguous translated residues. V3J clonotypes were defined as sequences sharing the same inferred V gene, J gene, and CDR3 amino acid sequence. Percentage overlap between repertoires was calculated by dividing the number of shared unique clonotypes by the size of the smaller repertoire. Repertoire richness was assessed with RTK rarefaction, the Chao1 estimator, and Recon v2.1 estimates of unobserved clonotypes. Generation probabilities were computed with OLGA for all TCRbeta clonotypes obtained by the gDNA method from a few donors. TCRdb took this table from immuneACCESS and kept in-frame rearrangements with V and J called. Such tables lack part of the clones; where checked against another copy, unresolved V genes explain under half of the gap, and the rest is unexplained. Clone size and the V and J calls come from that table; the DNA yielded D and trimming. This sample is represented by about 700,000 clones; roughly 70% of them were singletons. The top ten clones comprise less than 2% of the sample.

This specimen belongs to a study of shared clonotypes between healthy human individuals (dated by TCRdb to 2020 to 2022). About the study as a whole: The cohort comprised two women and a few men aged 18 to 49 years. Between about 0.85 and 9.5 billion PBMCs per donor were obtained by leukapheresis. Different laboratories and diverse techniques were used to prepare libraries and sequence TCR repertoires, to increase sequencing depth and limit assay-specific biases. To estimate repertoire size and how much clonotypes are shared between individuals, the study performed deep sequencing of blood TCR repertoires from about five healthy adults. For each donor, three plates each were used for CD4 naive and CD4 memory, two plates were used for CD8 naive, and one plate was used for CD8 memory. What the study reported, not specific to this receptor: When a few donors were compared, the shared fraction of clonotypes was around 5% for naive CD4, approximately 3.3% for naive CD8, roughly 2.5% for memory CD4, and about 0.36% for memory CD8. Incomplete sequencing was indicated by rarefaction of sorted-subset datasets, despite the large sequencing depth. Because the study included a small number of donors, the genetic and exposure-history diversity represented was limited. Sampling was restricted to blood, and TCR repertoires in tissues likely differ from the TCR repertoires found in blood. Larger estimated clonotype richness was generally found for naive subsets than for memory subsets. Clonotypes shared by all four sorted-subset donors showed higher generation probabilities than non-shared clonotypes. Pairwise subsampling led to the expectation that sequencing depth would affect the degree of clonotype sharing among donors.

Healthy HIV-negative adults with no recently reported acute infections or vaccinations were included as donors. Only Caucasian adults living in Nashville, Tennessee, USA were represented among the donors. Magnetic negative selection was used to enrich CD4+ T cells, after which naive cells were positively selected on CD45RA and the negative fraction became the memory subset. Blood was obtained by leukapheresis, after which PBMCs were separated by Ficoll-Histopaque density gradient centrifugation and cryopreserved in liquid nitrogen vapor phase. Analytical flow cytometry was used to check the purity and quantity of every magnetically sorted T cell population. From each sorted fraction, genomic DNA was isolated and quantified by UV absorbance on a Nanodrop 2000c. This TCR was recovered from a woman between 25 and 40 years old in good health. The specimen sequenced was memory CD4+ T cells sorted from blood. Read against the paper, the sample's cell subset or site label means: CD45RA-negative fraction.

The CDR3 amino acid sequence is: CASSSGQGANTIYF. The DNA reads TGTGCCAGCAGCTCGGGACAGGGCGCGAACACCATATATTTT. The receptor chain draws on TRBV13 and TRBJ1-3; TRBD1 agrees with 9 junctional bases. The germline V gene (reference sequence) yields PRHDT for CDR1 and FYEKMQ for CDR2. The CDR3 covers 14 residues, taking in both the cysteine and the phenylalanine. The DNA shown is the 42-base CDR3, in frame from base 1. Germline trimming amounts to 4 bases on V and 7 bases on J, with 5 as the count of junction bases outside the gene matches. The CDR3, completed at both ends by the reference TRBV13 and TRBJ1-3 genes, gives the full variable domain AAGVIQSPRHLIKEKRETATLKCYPIPRHDTVYWYQQGPGQDPQFLISFYEKMQSDKGSIPDRFSAQQFSDYHSELNMSSLELGDSALYFCASSSGQGANTIYFGEGSWLTVV.